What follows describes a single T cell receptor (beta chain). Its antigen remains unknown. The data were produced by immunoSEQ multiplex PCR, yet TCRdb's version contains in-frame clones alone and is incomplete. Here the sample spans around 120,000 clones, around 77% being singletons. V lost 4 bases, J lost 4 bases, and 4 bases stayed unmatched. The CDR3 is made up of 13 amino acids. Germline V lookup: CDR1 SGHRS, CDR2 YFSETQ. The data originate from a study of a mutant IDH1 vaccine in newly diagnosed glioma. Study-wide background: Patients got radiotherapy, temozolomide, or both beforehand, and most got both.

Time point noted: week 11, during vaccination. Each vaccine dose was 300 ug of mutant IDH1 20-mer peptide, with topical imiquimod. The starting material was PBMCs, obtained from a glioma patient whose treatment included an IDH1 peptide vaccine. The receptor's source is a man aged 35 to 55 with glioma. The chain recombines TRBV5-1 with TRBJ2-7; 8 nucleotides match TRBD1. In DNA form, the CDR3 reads TGCGCCAGCAGCAAACAGGGGGGATACGAGCAGTACTTC. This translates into CASSKQGGYEQYF.